Sequencing of this TCR beta chain was carried out in a study of blood T cell repertoires in COVID-19. Seattle patients were enrolled while actively infected and followed longitudinally. Authors' data handling: Scientists estimated how many nucleated cells there were by amplifying reference gene primers. The repertoire was sequenced with immunoSEQ multiplex PCR; TCRdb's copy has only in-frame clones and lacks some. V and J calls and clone size are copied from that table; D and trimming were computed from the DNA. The repertoire holds some 300,000 clones, with around 89% as singletons. Trimming stripped 5 bases from V and 4 bases from J, with 17 bases between. The CDR3 runs to 15 residues. In germline, CDR1 is LNHDA, CDR2 SQIVND (reference sequence). In its sample, this clone was seen once.

The sequence was collected from a woman aged 40 to 49 with COVID-19, enrolled during active disease. Sequencing input: peripheral blood. V gene TRBV19 combines with J gene TRBJ1-1; tentatively, D is TRBD1 (6 bases). The CDR3 DNA follows: TGTGCCAGTAGTCTCTTACAGGGCCAGGGCACTGAAGCTTTCTTT. Translated, it gives CASSLLQGQGTEAFF.